Below are 25 T cell receptor beta chains sequenced from a single sample in a study of blood T cell repertoires in COVID-19. Assay: immunoSEQ multiplex PCR; the TCRdb copy retains only in-frame clones and omits some. The sample carries about 260,000 clones, about nine tenths recorded once. The sequenced sample was PBMCs or T cells enriched from blood (not recorded which). The receptors come from a man aged 50-59 years who had been exposed to COVID-19.

The rearrangement uses TRBV7-9 and TRBJ1-1; D remains unclear. Trimming left V 1 base short and J 6 bases short, with 9 bases between. The germline V gene encodes CDR1 SEHNR and CDR2 FQNEAQ (reference sequence). This CDR3 has 13 residues. CDR3 sequence (DNA): TGTGCCAGCAGCTTAGAGGTCGGGGCTGAAGCTTTCTTT. This translates into CASSLEVGAEAFF. The full variable domain, with the rest looked up from reference TRBV7-9 and TRBJ1-1, is DTGVSQNPRHKITKRGQNVTFRCDPISEHNRLYWYRQTLGQGPEFLTYFQNEAQLEKSRLLSDRFSAERPKGSFSTLEIQRTEQGDSAMYLCASSLEVGAEAFFGQGTRLTVV.

This chain uses TRBV28 with TRBJ1-2, with D possibly being TRBD1 (6 bases). V dropped 6 bases and J dropped 3 bases, with 11 bases sitting between them. This CDR3 is 13 amino acids long. The germline V gene has CDR1 MDHEN and CDR2 SYDVKM. CDR3 DNA: TGTGCCAGCAGGAGGGGGAAAGACTATGGCTACACCTTC. Protein: CASRRGKDYGYTF.

The chain links TRBV11-2 to TRBJ2-2; 7 bases line up with TRBD1. V lost 4 bases, J lost 5 bases, and 4 bases stayed unmatched. Germline V lookup: CDR1 SGHAT, CDR2 FQNNGV. This CDR3 region has 14 residues. CDR3 region: CASSSQGSTGELFF. The CDR3, as DNA: TGTGCCAGCAGCTCACAGGGGTCTACCGGGGAGCTGTTTTTT.

V gene TRBV5-4 combines with J gene TRBJ2-5, with TRBD1 matching over 7 bases. With 4 bases clipped from V and 1 base from J, the junction kept 7 bases outside the gene matches. Germline V gives CDR1 SGHNT, CDR2 YYREEE (reference sequence). This CDR3 has 15 residues. The CDR3 DNA is TGTGCCAGCAGCCTTAGACAGGGAACCCAAGAGACCCAGTACTTC. It encodes CASSLRQGTQETQYF. The variable domain in full, with the rest retrieved from reference TRBV5-4 and TRBJ2-5, is ETGVTQSPTHLIKTRGQQVTLRCSSQSGHNTVSWYQQALGQGPQFIFQYYREEENGRGNFPPRFSGLQFPNYSSELNVNALELDDSALYLCASSLRQGTQETQYFGPGTRLLVL.

A note on this clone: One end of the junction fails to match germline, which may point to a read error. The CDR3 loop is CASSLFSRDRAHF. DNA of the CDR3: TGTGCCAGCAGTTTATTTTCGAGGGACAGGGCCCACTTC. The chain has TRBV28 and TRBJ2-7, with 9 bases matching TRBD1. The CDR3 sequence is 13 residues long. CDR1 is MDHEN, CDR2 SYDVKM, per germline.

The genes are TRBV3-1 (or the pseudogene TRBV3-2) and TRBJ2-5, with 12 bases identical to TRBD2. The ends lost 1 base at V and 6 bases at J; junction bases unmatched: 12. Germline CDR1 reads LGHDT; CDR2 reads YNNKEL (reference sequence). The CDR3 is made up of 18 amino acids. CDR3 loop: CASSQGGSSGGAIKTQYF. CDR3 sequence (DNA): TGTGCCAGCAGCCAAGGAGGATCTAGCGGGGGGGCCATTAAGACCCAGTACTTC.

The gene calls are TRBV5-4 and TRBJ2-3; D might be TRBD2 (5 bases). Looked up from germline, CDR1 is SGHNT and CDR2 is YYREEE (reference sequence). This CDR3 has 15 amino acids. Trimming pared 2 bases from V and 4 bases from J, leaving 14 bases between. The DNA of the CDR3 is TGTGCCAGCAGCTTTCTGAGAGGGAGACCAGATACGCAGTATTTT. It is translated as CASSFLRGRPDTQYF.

The chain combines TRBV29-1 with TRBJ1-2, with 10 bases aligning to TRBD1. There are 13 residues in the CDR3. CDR1 is SQVTM, CDR2 ANQGSEA, per germline. The trim removed 8 bases at V and 2 bases at J, leaving 5 bases unmatched. The CDR3 spells CSSWTGGNYGYTF. CDR3 DNA sequence: TGCAGCTCCTGGACAGGGGGAAACTATGGCTACACCTTC.

The rearrangement uses TRBV9 and TRBJ1-2; D gene uncertain. Deletions cut 0 bases from V and 9 bases from J, with 15 bases between. CDR1 and CDR2 from the germline V gene are SGDLS and YYNGEE. The CDR3 has 14 residues. The CDR3 DNA reads as TGTGCCAGCAGCGTAGAGACGCAGGCCCTAAGCTACACCTTC. Protein: CASSVETQALSYTF.

V and J are TRBV7-8 and TRBJ2-2; D unclear. This CDR3 has 14 amino acids. Germline V gives CDR1 SGHVS, CDR2 FQNEAQ. V lost 4 bases and J 2 bases, leaving 8 bases between the germline ends. CDR3 bases: TGTGCCAGCAGCTCGCAACTAAACACCGGGGAGCTGTTTTTT. It yields the protein CASSSQLNTGELFF.

In this sample, this clone turned up a few times. The V and J genes are TRBV5-1 and TRBJ1-2, with a tentative D call TRBD1 (5 bases). The CDR3 has 13 amino acids. Germline-derived CDR1 and CDR2 are SGHRS and YFSETQ. The V gene lost 4 bases and the J gene lost 6 bases, with 13 bases spanning the gap. In DNA, the CDR3 is TGCGCCAGCAGCCAACCGACCAGGGATGGCTACACCTTC. Its translation is CASSQPTRDGYTF.

This rearrangement joins TRBV3-1 (or the pseudogene TRBV3-2) to TRBJ2-1; TRBD2 matches 11 bases. V lost 0 bases and J lost 3; bases outside the gene matches: 7. CDR1 is LGHDT, CDR2 YNNKEL, per germline (reference sequence). This CDR3 comprises 18 residues. DNA of the CDR3: TGTGCCAGCAGCCAAGACGGGACTAGCGGTTCTTACTACAATGAGCAGTTCTTC. As protein: CASSQDGTSGSYYNEQFF.

This rearrangement joins TRBV2 to TRBJ2-1; TRBD2 agrees at 14 bases. The CDR3 totals 18 residues. V dropped 5 bases and J dropped 1; count of bases not matched to a gene: 7. Germline CDR1 is SNHLY and CDR2 is FYNNEI. CDR3 nucleotide sequence: TGTGCCAGCAGTCGGACTAGCGGGAGGAGTACATCCTACAATGAGCAGTTCTTC. Amino acid sequence: CASSRTSGRSTSYNEQFF.

The gene calls are TRBV5-8 and TRBJ1-1; a possible D gene is TRBD1 (5 bases). Germline-derived CDR1 and CDR2 are SGHTS and YDEGEE. This CDR3 comprises 18 residues. Trimming shortened V by 0 bases and J by 1 base, and 19 bases separated the two germline ends. The CDR3 is CASSLAAQAYLTNTEAFF. Here the CDR3 DNA reads TGTGCCAGCAGCTTGGCCGCACAGGCCTACCTTACGAACACTGAAGCTTTCTTT.

This rearrangement joins TRBV5-1 to TRBJ2-7; D gene ambiguous. V lost 1 base and J 2 bases, leaving 13 bases between the germline ends. Germline CDR1 and CDR2: SGHRS and YFSETQ. The CDR3 loop spans 15 amino acids. The DNA for the CDR3 is TGCGCCAGCAGCTTGCAACCTGCCGGTACCTACGAGCAGTACTTC. Encoded protein: CASSLQPAGTYEQYF.

This chain connects TRBV28 to TRBJ2-7; 11 positions match TRBD2. J lost 2 bases, V lost 7 bases, and 16 bases had no gene match. This CDR3 spans 18 amino acids. In germline, CDR1 is MDHEN, CDR2 SYDVKM. The CDR3 loop is CASILKGKTSGEPYEQYV. In DNA, the CDR3 is TGTGCCAGCATCCTCAAAGGGAAGACTAGCGGGGAACCCTACGAGCAGTACGTC.

V and J are TRBV3-1 (or the pseudogene TRBV3-2) and TRBJ2-7; 13 bases are shared with TRBD2. The germline V gene encodes CDR1 LGHDT and CDR2 YNNKEL (reference sequence). V trimming: 3 bases; J trimming: 12 bases; junction bases outside the gene matches: 14. The CDR3 extends over 16 amino acids. The CDR3, as DNA: TGTGCCAGCAGCCAGAACGGACTAGCGGGGGTGTATGGTGTGTACTTC. Protein: CASSQNGLAGVYGVYF.

The rearrangement uses TRBV24-1 and TRBJ1-4; D remains unclear. There are 12 residues in the CDR3. Between the trimmed V and J ends, which lost 7 bases and 8 bases, there was a span of 10 bases. From germline, CDR1 is KGHDR and CDR2 SFDVKD. CDR3: CATRREREKLFF. The CDR3 region has the DNA TGTGCCACCAGGAGGGAGAGAGAAAAACTGTTTTTT.

The chain combines TRBV5-6 with TRBJ2-7; 9 nucleotides line up with TRBD2. CDR1 is SGHDT and CDR2 is YYEEEE in the germline V gene. The V and J ends lost 6 bases and 0 bases, in that order; junction bases with no gene match: 16. CDR3 length: 18 residues. The CDR3 bases are TGTGCCAGCAACCCTCGGGGCGGGGGGGCTCAAAGCTCCTACGAGCAGTACTTC. Its protein product is CASNPRGGGAQSSYEQYF. The variable domain in full, completed from reference TRBV5-6 and TRBJ2-7, reads DAGVTQSPTHLIKTRGQQVTLRCSPKSGHDTVSWYQQALGQGPQFIFQYYEEEERQRGNFPDRFSGHQFPNYSSELNVNALLLGDSALYLCASNPRGGGAQSSYEQYFGPGTRLTVT.

V gene TRBV19 combines with J gene TRBJ1-5, with D unresolved. From germline, CDR1 is LNHDA and CDR2 SQIVND (reference sequence). V shed 4 bases and J shed 0 bases, with 7 bases lying between them. The CDR3 is made up of 14 amino acids. The CDR3 region has the DNA TGTGCCAGTAGTAAGCCCCTTAGCAATCAGCCCCAGCATTTT. Protein: CASSKPLSNQPQHF.

The genes are TRBV7-9 and TRBJ1-5; D remains ambiguous. In germline, CDR1 is SEHNR, CDR2 FQNEAQ (reference sequence). The CDR3 contains 12 residues. The V and J ends lost 8 bases and 8 bases respectively, with 13 bases between them. The CDR3 sequence: CASAPGSEPQHF. The CDR3, as DNA: TGTGCCAGCGCGCCGGGGAGTGAGCCCCAGCATTTT.

The genes are TRBV2 and TRBJ2-2; 8 nucleotides match TRBD2. Per the germline V gene, CDR1 is SNHLY and CDR2 is FYNNEI. CDR3 length: 16 residues. V lost 3 bases to trimming and J lost 5 bases; unmatched junction nucleotides: 8. The CDR3 DNA reads as TGTGCCAGCAGTGATCTAGGACTAGCTTTGACCGGGGAGCTGTTTTTT. It translates to CASSDLGLALTGELFF.

V usage is TRBV5-1 and J usage is TRBJ1-1; D not certain. Trimming took off 1 base at V and 3 bases at J, with 10 bases between the two ends. The CDR3 sequence is 14 residues long. Germline V CDR1 and CDR2: SGHRS, YFSETQ. CDR3 coding DNA: TGCGCCAGCAGCTTGACAGCGGATGACACTGAAGCTTTCTTT. Translation: CASSLTADDTEAFF.

The CDR3 DNA reads as TGTGCCAGCAGTTTTGACAGGACGTTAAACTATGGCTACACCTTC. This sequence encodes CASSFDRTLNYGYTF. The chain uses TRBV27 and TRBJ1-2, with D tentatively TRBD1 (6 bases). Trimming left V 3 bases short and J 2 bases short, with 13 bases between. The CDR3 has 15 residues. Germline V gene sequence: CDR1 MNHEY, CDR2 SMNVEV (reference sequence).

This clone came up once. The gene calls are TRBV10-3 and TRBJ2-5; 10 nucleotides agree with TRBD1. V dropped 10 bases and J dropped 2; count of bases not matched to a gene: 16. Germline V gene lookup returns CDR1 ENHRY and CDR2 SYGVKD. The CDR3 covers 17 residues. The CDR3 sequence: CATGPGQGFYRQETQYF. The CDR3 DNA is TGTGCCACGGGCCCGGGACAGGGGTTTTATCGGCAAGAGACCCAGTACTTC.